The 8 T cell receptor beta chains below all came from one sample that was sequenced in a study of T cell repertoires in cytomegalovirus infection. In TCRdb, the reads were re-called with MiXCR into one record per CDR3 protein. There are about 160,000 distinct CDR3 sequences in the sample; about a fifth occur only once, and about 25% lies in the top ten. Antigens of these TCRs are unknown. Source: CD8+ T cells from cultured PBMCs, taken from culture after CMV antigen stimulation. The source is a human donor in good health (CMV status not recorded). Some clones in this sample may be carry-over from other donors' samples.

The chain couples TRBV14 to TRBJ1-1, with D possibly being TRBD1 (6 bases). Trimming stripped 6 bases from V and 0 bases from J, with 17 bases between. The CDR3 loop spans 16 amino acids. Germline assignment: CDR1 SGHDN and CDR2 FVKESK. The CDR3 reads CASSSGTILVNTEAFF. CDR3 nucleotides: TGTGCCAGCAGTTCCGGGACAATATTAGTGAACACTGAAGCTTTCTTT.

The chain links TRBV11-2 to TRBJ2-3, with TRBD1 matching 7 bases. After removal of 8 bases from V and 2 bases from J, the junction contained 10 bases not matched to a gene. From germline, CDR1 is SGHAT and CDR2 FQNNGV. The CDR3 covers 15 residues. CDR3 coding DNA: TGTGCCAGCGGCCCAGGGACAGATTCCACAGATACGCAGTATTTT. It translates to CASGPGTDSTDTQYF.

The CDR3 DNA reads as TGTGCCAGCAGCTCACGGACAGGGAGCCCCTTGCGTGAAAAACTGTTTTTT. This encodes CASSSRTGSPLREKLFF. The chain uses TRBV7-9 and TRBJ1-4, with 8 bases matching TRBD1. Losses at the gene ends were 4 bases for V and 7 bases for J; bases not matched to a gene: 14. The CDR3 sequence is 17 residues long. Germline assignment: CDR1 SEHNR and CDR2 FQNEAQ (reference sequence).

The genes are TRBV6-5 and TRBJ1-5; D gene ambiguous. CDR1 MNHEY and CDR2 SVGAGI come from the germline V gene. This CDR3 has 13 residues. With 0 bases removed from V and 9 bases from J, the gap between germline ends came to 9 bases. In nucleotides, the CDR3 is TGTGCCAGCAGTTACTCCAGTTTTGGGCCCCAGCATTTT. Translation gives CASSYSSFGPQHF.

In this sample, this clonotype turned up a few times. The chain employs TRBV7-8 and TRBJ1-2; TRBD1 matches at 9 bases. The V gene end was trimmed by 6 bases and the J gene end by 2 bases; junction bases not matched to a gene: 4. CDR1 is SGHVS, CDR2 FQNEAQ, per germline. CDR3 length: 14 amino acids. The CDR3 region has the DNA TGTGCCAGCAGTTCCGGGACAGGGAACTATGGCTACACCTTC. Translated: CASSSGTGNYGYTF.

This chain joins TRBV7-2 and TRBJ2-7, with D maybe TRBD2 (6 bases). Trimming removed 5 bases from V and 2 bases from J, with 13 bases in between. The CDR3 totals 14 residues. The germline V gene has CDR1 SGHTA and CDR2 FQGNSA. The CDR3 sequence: CASSAAGATYEQYF. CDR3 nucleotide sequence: TGTGCCAGCAGCGCAGCGGGTGCTACCTACGAGCAGTACTTC.

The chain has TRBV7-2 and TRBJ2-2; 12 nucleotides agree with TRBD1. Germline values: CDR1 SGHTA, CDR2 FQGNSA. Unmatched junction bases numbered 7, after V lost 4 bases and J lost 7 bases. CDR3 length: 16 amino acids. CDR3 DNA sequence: TGTGCCAGCAGCTCGGGGACAGGGGGCCTCGGCGGGGAGCTGTTTTTT. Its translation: CASSSGTGGLGGELFF.

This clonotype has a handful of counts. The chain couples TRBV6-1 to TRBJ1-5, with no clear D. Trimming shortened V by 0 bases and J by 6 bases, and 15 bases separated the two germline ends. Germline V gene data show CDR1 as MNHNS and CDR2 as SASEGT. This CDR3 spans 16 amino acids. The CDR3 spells CASSEAPKGAGQPQHF. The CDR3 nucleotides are TGTGCCAGCAGTGAAGCGCCTAAGGGTGCAGGTCAGCCCCAGCATTTT.